These 3 T cell receptor beta chains were all obtained from the same sample, sequenced in a study of lymphopenia after photon versus proton radiotherapy. Sequencing was performed with immunoSEQ multiplex PCR; in TCRdb, only in-frame clones are kept and a portion is missing. The repertoire holds 150,000 to 200,000 clones, with less than 90% as singletons. Sequences were derived from peripheral blood, sampled from a patient treated with photon-based radiotherapy. These receptors originate from a man aged 45 to 65 with gastric cancer.

The chain combines TRBV6-5 with TRBJ2-5; D is perhaps TRBD1 or TRBD2 (5 bases each). The V end was cut by 2 bases, the J end by 5 bases, with 9 bases between. CDR1 is MNHEY and CDR2 is SVGAGI in the germline V gene. The length of the CDR3 is 13 residues. The CDR3 DNA reads TGTGCCAGCAGTTACCCTTGGGGGGAGACCCAGTACTTC. Translation gives CASSYPWGETQYF.

The genes are TRBV7-2 and TRBJ2-3; 7 nucleotides align to TRBD2. V lost 5 bases to trimming and J lost 4 bases; unmatched junction nucleotides: 12. The germline V gene has CDR1 SGHTA and CDR2 FQGNSA. This CDR3 has 16 residues. In nucleotides, the CDR3 is TGTGCCAGCAGCCCCTCGGGCGGGAGTCCCCCAGATACGCAGTATTTT. Residues: CASSPSGGSPPDTQYF.

J is TRBJ1-2 and V is TRBV2; 8 nucleotides agree with TRBD1. The CDR3 consists of 14 residues. In germline, CDR1 is SNHLY, CDR2 FYNNEI. The V gene end was trimmed by 0 bases and the J gene end by 8 bases; junction bases not matched to a gene: 5. CDR3 loop: CASSEAPRGQGYTF. CDR3 nucleotide sequence: TGTGCCAGCAGTGAAGCGCCCAGGGGGCAGGGCTACACCTTC.